Below, 19 T cell receptor beta chains from the same sample are listed, as sequenced in a study of blood T cell repertoires in COVID-19. Some clones are missing from TCRdb's copy, which holds only in-frame ones; the method was immunoSEQ multiplex PCR. The profile shows about 85,000 clones, 85% to 90% of them singletons. The specimen sequenced was peripheral blood. These receptors came from an elderly woman with active or convalescent COVID-19.

The CDR3 sequence is CASSGDQGVNSPLHF. CDR3 DNA: TGTGCCAGCAGTGGGGATCAGGGGGTTAATTCACCCCTCCACTTT. The chain carries TRBV28 and TRBJ1-6; 7 nucleotides line up with TRBD1. Germline lookup yields CDR1 MDHEN and CDR2 SYDVKM. The CDR3 loop spans 15 amino acids. V lost 5 bases, J lost 6 bases, and 7 bases stayed unmatched.

This chain links TRBV6-5 with TRBJ2-7; the D is unclear. The CDR3 has 15 residues. Trimming left V 0 bases short and J 7 bases short, with 16 bases between. The germline CDR1 and CDR2 sequences are MNHEY and SVGAGI. Here the CDR3 reads CASSYSSRNAREQYF. CDR3 in DNA: TGTGCCAGCAGTTACTCCAGCAGGAACGCAAGGGAGCAGTACTTC.

The rearrangement joins TRBV6-2 or TRBV6-3 to TRBJ2-2; 13 nucleotides match TRBD2. The CDR3 is 20 residues long. Germline CDR1 and CDR2: MNHEY and SVGEGT. The ends lost 6 bases at V and 3 bases at J; junction bases unmatched: 16. The CDR3 bases are TGTGCCAGCAGCCCCGGACAGGGCGCGGGACTAGCGGGATACACCGGGGAGCTGTTTTTT. As protein: CASSPGQGAGLAGYTGELFF.

The chain carries TRBV6-5 and TRBJ2-2; weak D call: TRBD1 (6 bases). The CDR3 covers 15 residues. V shed 7 bases and J shed 4 bases, with 16 bases lying between them. The germline gives CDR1 MNHEY, CDR2 SVGAGI. CDR3 loop: CASIRQVQGTGELFF. The DNA for the CDR3 is TGTGCCAGCATCAGACAGGTTCAAGGCACCGGGGAGCTGTTTTTT.

The chain employs TRBV30 and TRBJ1-6, with 7 bases fitting TRBD1. Germline V lookup: CDR1 GTSNPN, CDR2 SVGIG (reference sequence). This CDR3 has 15 amino acids. V dropped 5 bases and J dropped 7; count of bases not matched to a gene: 11. The CDR3 DNA sequence: TGTGCCTGGGACCCGACAGGGAACAGAAATTCACCCCTCCACTTT. Encoded protein: CAWDPTGNRNSPLHF.

The rearrangement uses TRBV10-3 and TRBJ1-1, with a tentative D call TRBD1 (5 bases). The germline gives CDR1 ENHRY, CDR2 SYGVKD. V lost 4 bases, J lost 4 bases, and 10 bases lay in between. This CDR3 spans 13 amino acids. The CDR3 protein is CAISAGIGTEAFF. The CDR3 DNA reads TGTGCCATCAGTGCAGGGATAGGCACTGAAGCTTTCTTT.

The chain joins TRBV5-1 to TRBJ2-3; 11 bases are a match to TRBD2. The CDR3 has 21 residues. Germline V gene lookup returns CDR1 SGHRS and CDR2 YFSETQ. V lost 0 bases, J lost 3 bases, and 18 bases stayed unmatched. The CDR3 coding sequence is TGCGCCAGCAGCTTGGTTTATCCGGGGCTAGCGGGAGGAGGGGGGACAGATACGCAGTATTTT. Translating gives CASSLVYPGLAGGGGTDTQYF.

The J gene is TRBJ1-1, the V gene TRBV28; unclear D gene. CDR3 length: 13 residues. The germline V gene encodes CDR1 MDHEN and CDR2 SYDVKM. The V end lost 1 base, the J end lost 1 base, and 4 bases lay between the germline ends. This CDR3 is CASSLYGNTEAFF. The CDR3 DNA sequence: TGTGCCAGCAGTTTATACGGGAACACTGAAGCTTTCTTT. Using reference TRBV28 and TRBJ1-1 for the parts outside the CDR3, the full variable domain is DVKVTQSSRYLVKRTGEKVFLECVQDMDHENMFWYRQDPGLGLRLIYFSYDVKMKEKGDIPEGYSVSREKKERFSLILESASTNQTSMYLCASSLYGNTEAFFGQGTRLTVV.

The rearrangement joins TRBV5-1 to TRBJ2-1; 12 bases match TRBD2. Germline loops: CDR1 SGHRS, CDR2 YFSETQ. V shed 1 base, J shed 3 bases, and the junction held 17 bases outside the gene matches. The CDR3 extends over 21 amino acids. This CDR3 is CASSLIFSGLAGGMGYNEQFF. The CDR3 DNA reads as TGCGCCAGCAGCTTGATTTTCTCGGGCCTAGCGGGAGGGATGGGCTACAATGAGCAGTTCTTC.

The chain links TRBV3-1 (or the pseudogene TRBV3-2) to TRBJ2-1; TRBD2 matches 7 bases. Per germline, CDR1 LGHDT and CDR2 YNNKEL (reference sequence). This CDR3 is built from 15 residues. With V trimmed by 4 bases and J by 3 bases, 6 bases remained unmatched. The CDR3 here is CASSRGGSLYNEQFF. CDR3 DNA: TGTGCCAGCAGCCGCGGCGGGAGCCTCTACAATGAGCAGTTCTTC.

The chain couples TRBV7-8 to TRBJ2-2; D is perhaps TRBD2 (5 bases). Germline-derived CDR1 and CDR2 are SGHVS and FQNEAQ. This CDR3 is built from 16 residues. With 7 bases removed from V and 3 bases from J, the gap between germline ends came to 18 bases. The CDR3 coding sequence is TGTGCCAGCACCCCGGGGAGCCTTGGGGACACCGGGGAGCTGTTTTTT. Translation: CASTPGSLGDTGELFF.

The chain combines TRBV6-5 with TRBJ2-2; the match to TRBD2 covers 9 bases. From germline, CDR1 is MNHEY and CDR2 SVGAGI. V dropped 6 bases and J dropped 16; count of bases not matched to a gene: 18. This CDR3 region has 15 residues. The CDR3 DNA reads as TGTGCCAGCAGCACCAGGCCAGGCTCTAGCGGGACCACGTTTTTT. Its translation is CASSTRPGSSGTTFF.

This sequence joins TRBV6-2 or TRBV6-3 and TRBJ2-5; 9 positions match TRBD2. This CDR3 has 15 residues. The junction had 6 bases not matched to a gene; V was cut back by 5 bases and J by 2 bases. Germline V gene lookup returns CDR1 MNHEY and CDR2 SVGEGT. The CDR3 DNA follows: TGTGCCAGCAGTCGGGGGCTAGCGGGACAAGAGACCCAGTACTTC. Encoded protein: CASSRGLAGQETQYF.

The V gene is TRBV2, the J gene TRBJ1-1; 7 nucleotides agree with TRBD1. The CDR3 sequence is 13 residues long. Germline-derived CDR1 and CDR2 are SNHLY and FYNNEI. The ends lost 6 bases at V and 4 bases at J; junction bases unmatched: 5. In DNA form, the CDR3 reads TGTGCCAGCAGACCCGGGACAGCCACTGAAGCTTTCTTT. It specifies CASRPGTATEAFF.

V and J are TRBV15 and TRBJ2-3; the match to TRBD2 covers 7 bases. This CDR3 spans 16 amino acids. Trimming cost V 5 bases and J 10 bases; bases outside gene matches: 18. Per germline, CDR1 LNHNV and CDR2 YYDKDF (reference sequence). The CDR3 nucleotides are TGTGCCACCAGCCCACGACTAGCAAGCACTTCGGGTGCGCAGTATTTT. It specifies CATSPRLASTSGAQYF.

The rearrangement links TRBV27 to TRBJ2-2; 8 nucleotides agree with TRBD2. Per the germline V gene, CDR1 is MNHEY and CDR2 is SMNVEV (reference sequence). The CDR3 is made up of 17 amino acids. The J segment lost 1 base and the V segment lost 2 bases, leaving 6 bases of the junction unmatched. The CDR3 loop is CASSLQQTSGNTGELFF. DNA of the CDR3: TGTGCCAGCAGTTTACAGCAAACTAGCGGGAACACCGGGGAGCTGTTTTTT.

The chain combines TRBV6-5 with TRBJ1-5; 9 bases agree with TRBD1. V shed 6 bases and J 6 bases; nucleotides not matched to a gene: 6. This CDR3 spans 14 amino acids. The germline V gene has CDR1 MNHEY and CDR2 SVGAGI. The CDR3 DNA is TGTGCCAGCAGCGGGACAGGGATGGGTCAGCCCCAGCATTTT. Protein sequence: CASSGTGMGQPQHF.

V usage is TRBV6-5 and J usage is TRBJ1-5; the match to TRBD1 covers 8 bases. Per the germline V gene, CDR1 is MNHEY and CDR2 is SVGAGI. The CDR3 covers 16 residues. The J segment lost 7 bases and the V segment lost 0 bases, leaving 8 bases of the junction unmatched. The DNA for the CDR3 is TGTGCCAGCAGTTACTCGGGTTCGACAGGGGACCAGCCCCAGCATTTT. This sequence encodes CASSYSGSTGDQPQHF.

The chain joins TRBV12-3 or TRBV12-4 to TRBJ1-2, with TRBD1 as a possible D gene (6 bases). The V end lost 6 bases, the J end lost 10 bases, and 18 bases lay between the germline ends. There are 13 residues in the CDR3. The CDR3 spells CASSAGTLGIYTF. The DNA of the CDR3 is TGTGCCAGCAGCGCCGGGACATTAGGCATCTACACCTTC.